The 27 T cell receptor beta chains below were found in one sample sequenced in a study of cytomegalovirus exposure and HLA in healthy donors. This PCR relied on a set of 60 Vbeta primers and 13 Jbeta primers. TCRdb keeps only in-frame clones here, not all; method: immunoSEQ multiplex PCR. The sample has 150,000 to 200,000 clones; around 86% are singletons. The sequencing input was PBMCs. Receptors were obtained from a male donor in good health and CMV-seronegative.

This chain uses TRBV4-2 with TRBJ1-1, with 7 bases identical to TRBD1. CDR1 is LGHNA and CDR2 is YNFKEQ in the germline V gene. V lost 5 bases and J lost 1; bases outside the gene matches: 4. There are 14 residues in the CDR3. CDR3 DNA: TGTGCCAGCAGCGACTACAGGGGGAACACTGAAGCTTTCTTT. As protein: CASSDYRGNTEAFF.

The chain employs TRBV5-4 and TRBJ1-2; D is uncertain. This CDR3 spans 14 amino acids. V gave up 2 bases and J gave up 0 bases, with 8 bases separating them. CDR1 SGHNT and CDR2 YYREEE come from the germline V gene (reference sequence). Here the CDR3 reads CASSFEIANYGYTF. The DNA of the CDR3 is TGTGCCAGCAGCTTCGAGATAGCTAACTATGGCTACACCTTC.

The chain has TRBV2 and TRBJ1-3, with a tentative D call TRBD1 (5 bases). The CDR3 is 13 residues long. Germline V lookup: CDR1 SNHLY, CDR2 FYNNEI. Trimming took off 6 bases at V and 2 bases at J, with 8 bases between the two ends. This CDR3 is CASRGPTGNTIYF. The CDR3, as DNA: TGTGCCAGCAGGGGGCCTACTGGAAACACCATATATTTT.

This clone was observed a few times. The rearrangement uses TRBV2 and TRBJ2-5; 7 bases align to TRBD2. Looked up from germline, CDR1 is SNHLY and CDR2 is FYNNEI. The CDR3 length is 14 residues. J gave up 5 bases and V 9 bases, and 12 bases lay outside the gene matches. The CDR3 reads CARTRLAFRETQYF. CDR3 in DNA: TGTGCCAGGACGCGACTAGCTTTTCGTGAGACCCAGTACTTC.

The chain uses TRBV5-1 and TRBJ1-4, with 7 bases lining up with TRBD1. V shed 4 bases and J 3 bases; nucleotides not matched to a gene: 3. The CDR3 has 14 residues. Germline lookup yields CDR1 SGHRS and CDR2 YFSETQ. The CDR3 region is CASSPQGANEKLFF. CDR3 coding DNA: TGCGCCAGCAGCCCTCAGGGGGCTAATGAAAAACTGTTTTTT. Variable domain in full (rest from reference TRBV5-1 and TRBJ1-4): KAGVTQTPRYLIKTRGQQVTLSCSPISGHRSVSWYQQTPGQGLQFLFEYFSETQRNKGNFPGRFSGRQFSNSRSEMNVSTLELGDSALYLCASSPQGANEKLFFGSGTQLSVL.

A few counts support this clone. CDR3 loop: CASSAGTAEFRELFF. CDR3 nucleotides: TGTGCCAGCAGCGCCGGGACAGCAGAATTTCGGGAGCTGTTTTTT. The gene calls are TRBV9 and TRBJ2-2, with 7 bases identical to TRBD1. This CDR3 has 15 amino acids. CDR1 SGDLS and CDR2 YYNGEE come from the germline V gene. With 3 bases clipped from V and 9 bases from J, the junction kept 11 bases outside the gene matches.

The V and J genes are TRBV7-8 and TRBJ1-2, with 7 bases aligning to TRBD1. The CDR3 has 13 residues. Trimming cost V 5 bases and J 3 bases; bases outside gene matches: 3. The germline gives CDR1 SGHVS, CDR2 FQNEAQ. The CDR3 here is CASSPQGDYGYTF. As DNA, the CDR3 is TGTGCCAGCAGCCCTCAGGGGGACTATGGCTACACCTTC.

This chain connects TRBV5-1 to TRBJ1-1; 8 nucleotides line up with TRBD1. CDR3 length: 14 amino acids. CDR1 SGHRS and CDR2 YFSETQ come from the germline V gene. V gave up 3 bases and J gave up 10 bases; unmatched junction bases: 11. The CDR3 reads CASSSQGARQGAFF. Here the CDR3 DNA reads TGCGCCAGCAGCTCCCAGGGGGCGCGACAAGGAGCTTTCTTT. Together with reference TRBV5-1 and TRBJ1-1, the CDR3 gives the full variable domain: KAGVTQTPRYLIKTRGQQVTLSCSPISGHRSVSWYQQTPGQGLQFLFEYFSETQRNKGNFPGRFSGRQFSNSRSEMNVSTLELGDSALYLCASSSQGARQGAFFGQGTRLTVV.

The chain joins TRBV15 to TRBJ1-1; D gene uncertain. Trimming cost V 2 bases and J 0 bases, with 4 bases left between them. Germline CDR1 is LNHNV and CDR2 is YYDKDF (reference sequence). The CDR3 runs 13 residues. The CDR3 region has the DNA TGTGCCACCAGCAGATCTATGAACACTGAAGCTTTCTTT. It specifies CATSRSMNTEAFF.

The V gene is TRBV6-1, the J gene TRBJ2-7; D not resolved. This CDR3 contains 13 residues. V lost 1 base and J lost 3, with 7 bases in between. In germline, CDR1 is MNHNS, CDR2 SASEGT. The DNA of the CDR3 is TGTGCCAGCAGTGAAGTTTGGAGCTACGAGCAGTACTTC. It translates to CASSEVWSYEQYF.

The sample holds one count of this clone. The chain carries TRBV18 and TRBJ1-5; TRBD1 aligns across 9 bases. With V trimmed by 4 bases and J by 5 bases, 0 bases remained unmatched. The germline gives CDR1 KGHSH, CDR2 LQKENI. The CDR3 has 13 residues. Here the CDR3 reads CASSRDRDQPQHF. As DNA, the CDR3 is TGTGCCAGCTCACGGGACAGGGATCAGCCCCAGCATTTT. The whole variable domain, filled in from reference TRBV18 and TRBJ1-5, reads NAGVMQNPRHLVRRRGQEARLRCSPMKGHSHVYWYRQLPEEGLKFMVYLQKENIIDESGMPKERFSAEFPKEGPSILRIQQVVRGDSAAYFCASSRDRDQPQHFGDGTRLSIL.

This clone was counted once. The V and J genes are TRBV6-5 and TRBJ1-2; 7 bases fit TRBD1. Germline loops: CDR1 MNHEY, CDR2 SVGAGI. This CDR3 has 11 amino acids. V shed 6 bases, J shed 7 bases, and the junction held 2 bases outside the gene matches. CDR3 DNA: TGTGCCAGCAGGAACAGGGGTGGCTACACCTTC. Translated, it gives CASRNRGGYTF.

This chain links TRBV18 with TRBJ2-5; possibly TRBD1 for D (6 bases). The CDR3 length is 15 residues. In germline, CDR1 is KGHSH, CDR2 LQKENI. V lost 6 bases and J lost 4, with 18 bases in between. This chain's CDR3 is CASSGPGAPGETQYF. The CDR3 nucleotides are TGTGCCAGCTCCGGCCCAGGGGCCCCAGGAGAGACCCAGTACTTC.

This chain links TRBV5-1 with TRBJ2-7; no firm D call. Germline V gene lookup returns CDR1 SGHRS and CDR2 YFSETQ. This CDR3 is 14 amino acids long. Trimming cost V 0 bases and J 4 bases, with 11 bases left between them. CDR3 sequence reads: CASSLGPEEYEQYF. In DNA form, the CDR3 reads TGCGCCAGCAGCTTGGGCCCCGAGGAGTACGAGCAGTACTTC.

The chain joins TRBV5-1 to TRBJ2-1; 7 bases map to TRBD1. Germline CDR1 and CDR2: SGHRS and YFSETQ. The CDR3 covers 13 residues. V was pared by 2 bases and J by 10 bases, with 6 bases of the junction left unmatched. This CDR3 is CASSLEGAWEQFF. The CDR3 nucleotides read TGCGCCAGCAGCTTAGAGGGGGCCTGGGAGCAGTTCTTC.

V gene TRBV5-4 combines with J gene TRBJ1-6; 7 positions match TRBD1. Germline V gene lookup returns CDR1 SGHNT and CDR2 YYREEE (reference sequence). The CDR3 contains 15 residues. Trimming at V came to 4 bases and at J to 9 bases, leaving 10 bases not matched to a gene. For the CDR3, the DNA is TGTGCCAGCAGCCGGTCGACAGGGAGGACTTCACCCCTCCACTTT. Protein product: CASSRSTGRTSPLHF.

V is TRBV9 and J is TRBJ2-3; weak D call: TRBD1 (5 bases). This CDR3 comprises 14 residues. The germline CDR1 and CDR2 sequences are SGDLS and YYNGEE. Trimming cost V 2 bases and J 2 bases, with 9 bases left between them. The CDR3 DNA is TGTGCCAGCAGCGTGGGGCGGTTCACAGATACGCAGTATTTT. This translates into CASSVGRFTDTQYF.

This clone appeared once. The DNA for the CDR3 is TGTGCCAGTAGTTCCATAGCGGGGCTGCCAGATACGCAGTATTTT. It codes for CASSSIAGLPDTQYF. This sequence joins TRBV19 and TRBJ2-3; 8 bases are shared with TRBD2. Germline-derived CDR1 and CDR2 are LNHDA and SQIVND (reference sequence). The ends lost 5 bases at V and 4 bases at J; junction bases unmatched: 8. The CDR3 length is 15 residues.

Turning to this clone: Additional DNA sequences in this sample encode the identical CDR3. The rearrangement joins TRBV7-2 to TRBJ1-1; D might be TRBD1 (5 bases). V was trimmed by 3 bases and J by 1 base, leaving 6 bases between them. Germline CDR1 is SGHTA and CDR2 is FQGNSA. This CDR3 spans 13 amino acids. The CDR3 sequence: CASSLTENTEAFF. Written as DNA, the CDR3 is TGTGCCAGCAGCTTGACAGAGAACACTGAAGCTTTCTTT.

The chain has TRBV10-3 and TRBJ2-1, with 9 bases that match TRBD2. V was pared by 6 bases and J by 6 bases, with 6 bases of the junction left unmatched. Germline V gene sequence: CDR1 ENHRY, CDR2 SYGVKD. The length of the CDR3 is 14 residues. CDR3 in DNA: TGTGCCATCAGGGGAGGCGGGGGGGCCAATGAGCAGTTCTTC. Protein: CAIRGGGGANEQFF.

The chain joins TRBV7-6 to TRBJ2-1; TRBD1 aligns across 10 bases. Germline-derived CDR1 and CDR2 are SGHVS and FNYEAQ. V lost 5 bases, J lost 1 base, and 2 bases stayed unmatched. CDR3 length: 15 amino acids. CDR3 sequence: CASSRGQGSYNEQFF. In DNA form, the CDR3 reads TGTGCCAGCAGCCGGGGACAGGGGTCCTACAATGAGCAGTTCTTC.

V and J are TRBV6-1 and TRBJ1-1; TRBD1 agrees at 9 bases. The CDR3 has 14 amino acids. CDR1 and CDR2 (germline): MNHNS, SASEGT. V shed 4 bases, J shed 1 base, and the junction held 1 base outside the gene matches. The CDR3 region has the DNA TGTGCCAGCAGTGGACAGGGGGGGAACACTGAAGCTTTCTTT. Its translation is CASSGQGGNTEAFF.

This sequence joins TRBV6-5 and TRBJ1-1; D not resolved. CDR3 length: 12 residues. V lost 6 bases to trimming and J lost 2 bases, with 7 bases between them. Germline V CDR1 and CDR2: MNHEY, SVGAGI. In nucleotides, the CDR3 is TGTGCCAGCAGCAAACACAACACTGAAGCTTTCTTT. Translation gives CASSKHNTEAFF.

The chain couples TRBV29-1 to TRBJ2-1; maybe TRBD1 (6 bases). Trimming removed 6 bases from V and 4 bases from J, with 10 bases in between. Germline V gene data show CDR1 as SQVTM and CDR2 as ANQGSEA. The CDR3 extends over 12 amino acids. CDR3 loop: CSVDRFYNEQFF. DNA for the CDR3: TGCAGCGTCGACAGGTTTTACAATGAGCAGTTCTTC.

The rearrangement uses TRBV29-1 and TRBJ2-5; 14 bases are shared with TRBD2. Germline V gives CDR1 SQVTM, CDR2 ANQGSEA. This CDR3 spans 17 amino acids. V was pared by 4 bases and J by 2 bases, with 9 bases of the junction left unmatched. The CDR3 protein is CSVGRGTSGGPQETQYF. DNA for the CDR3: TGCAGCGTTGGGCGTGGGACTAGCGGGGGCCCACAAGAGACCCAGTACTTC.

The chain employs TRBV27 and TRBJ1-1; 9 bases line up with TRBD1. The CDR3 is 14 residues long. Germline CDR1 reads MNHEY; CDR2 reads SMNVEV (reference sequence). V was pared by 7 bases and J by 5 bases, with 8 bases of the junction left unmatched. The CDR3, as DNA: TGTGCCAGCACCCACCGGGACAGGGTAACTGAAGCTTTCTTT. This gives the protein CASTHRDRVTEAFF.

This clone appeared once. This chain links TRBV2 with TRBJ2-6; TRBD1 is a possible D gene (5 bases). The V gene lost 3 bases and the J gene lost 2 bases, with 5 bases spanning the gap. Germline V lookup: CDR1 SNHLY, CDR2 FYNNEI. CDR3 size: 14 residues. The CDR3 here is CASSDRAGANVLTF. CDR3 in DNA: TGTGCCAGCAGTGACAGGGCTGGGGCCAACGTCCTGACTTTC.